Shown below are 23 T cell receptor beta chains from a single sample sequenced in a study of human T cells and chemical hapten exposure. TCRdb re-called the RACE reads through MiXCR, storing one row per CDR3 protein. Of 180,000 or so distinct CDR3 sequences detected, nearly 30% appear once; the ten largest clones hold 2.9%. Noted time point: pre-sensitization, week 0. The treatment: therapeutic diphenylcyclopropenone sensitization with weekly scalp DPC. The sample consisted of whole blood, taken in connection with sensitization to the hapten diphenylcyclopropenone (DPC). The receptors derive from a woman younger than 45 with alopecia areata. Some clones in this sample may be carry-over from other donors' samples.

This clonotype was found many times. The V call is TRBV6-2 or TRBV6-3, the J call TRBJ1-1; the match to TRBD1 covers 7 bases. The V segment lost 6 bases and the J segment 0 bases; nucleotides outside the gene matches: 7. The CDR3 has 15 amino acids. Germline values: CDR1 MNHEY, CDR2 SVGEGT. The CDR3 here is CASSLPGGMNTEAFF. In DNA form, the CDR3 reads TGTGCCAGCAGCCTTCCAGGGGGTATGAACACTGAAGCTTTCTTT.

V and J are TRBV5-1 and TRBJ2-5; the D gene is possibly TRBD1 (6 bases). Germline V CDR1 and CDR2: SGHRS, YFSETQ. The CDR3 loop spans 13 amino acids. Between the trimmed V and J ends, which lost 6 bases and 10 bases, there was a span of 19 bases. The CDR3 nucleotides are TGCGCCAGCAAAAGAAACAGGGAACAGATCCAGTACTTC. It codes for CASKRNREQIQYF.

This clonotype came up a few times. This rearrangement joins TRBV6-4 to TRBJ2-2; 8 bases fit TRBD1. Germline V gene lookup returns CDR1 MRHNA and CDR2 SNTAGT. V gave up 3 bases and J gave up 12 bases; unmatched junction bases: 6. The CDR3 length is 13 residues. As DNA, the CDR3 is TGTGCCAGCAGTGAAGACAGGGGAGGAAAGCTGTTTTTT. Its translation: CASSEDRGGKLFF.

This clonotype was detected a few times. The CDR3 is CASSTGPYGYTF. For the CDR3, the DNA is TGTGCCAGCAGTACCGGCCCCTATGGCTACACCTTC. V is TRBV28 and J is TRBJ1-2; D remains unclear. Germline assignment: CDR1 MDHEN and CDR2 SYDVKM. Trimming shortened V by 5 bases and J by 4 bases, and 8 bases separated the two germline ends. The CDR3 loop spans 12 amino acids.

The chain employs TRBV29-1 and TRBJ1-1; no reliable D call. The V gene lost 7 bases and the J gene lost 3 bases, with 9 bases spanning the gap. The CDR3 has 11 residues. Germline V gives CDR1 SQVTM, CDR2 ANQGSEA. The CDR3 DNA is TGCAGCGGGAACAGTGACACTGAAGCTTTCTTT. Amino acid sequence: CSGNSDTEAFF.

The chain carries TRBV7-3 and TRBJ1-1, with no clear D. The CDR3 is 13 amino acids. Deletions cut 1 base from V and 5 bases from J, with 8 bases between. From germline, CDR1 is SGHTA and CDR2 FQGTGA. The CDR3 reads CASSLIWGTEAFF. The CDR3 bases are TGTGCCAGCAGCTTAATATGGGGTACTGAAGCTTTCTTT.

The chain links TRBV28 to TRBJ2-5; the match to TRBD1 covers 10 bases. The CDR3 is 14 amino acids. Germline-derived CDR1 and CDR2 are MDHEN and SYDVKM. Trimming took 5 bases from V and 5 from J; bases not matched to a gene: 5. CDR3 bases: TGTGCCAGCAGTGACGGACAGGGGGGTGAGACCCAGTACTTC. This translates into CASSDGQGGETQYF.

This clonotype occurred many times. This rearrangement joins TRBV7-2 to TRBJ2-5; D is ambiguous. V lost 3 bases and J lost 1, with 0 bases in between. CDR1 is SGHTA, CDR2 FQGNSA, per germline. This CDR3 is 11 amino acids long. For the CDR3, the DNA is TGTGCCAGCAGCTTCCAAGAGACCCAGTACTTC. Its protein product is CASSFQETQYF.

The V gene is TRBV15, the J gene TRBJ2-2; D is uncertain. The CDR3 has 15 amino acids. Trimming stripped 1 base from V and 0 bases from J, with 6 bases between. The germline gives CDR1 LNHNV, CDR2 YYDKDF (reference sequence). The CDR3 spells CATSRAVTNTGELFF. The CDR3 bases are TGTGCCACCAGCAGAGCAGTCACGAACACCGGGGAGCTGTTTTTT.

This chain uses TRBV20-1 with TRBJ2-7; maybe TRBD1 (5 bases). V gave up 5 bases and J gave up 2 bases, with 22 bases separating them. Germline assignment: CDR1 DFQATT and CDR2 SNEGSKA (reference sequence). The CDR3 is 16 residues long. The CDR3 is CSARPTSGSLAYEQYF. The CDR3, as DNA: TGCAGTGCTCGCCCTACTTCAGGGTCCTTAGCCTACGAGCAGTACTTC.

The V and J genes are TRBV7-2 and TRBJ2-3; D may be TRBD2 (5 bases). With 4 bases removed from V and 6 bases from J, the gap between germline ends came to 14 bases. This CDR3 region has 14 residues. CDR1 is SGHTA and CDR2 is FQGNSA in the germline V gene. The CDR3 DNA reads TGTGCCAGCAGCTGGGCCCTAGCATCGGATACGCAGTATTTT. Residues: CASSWALASDTQYF.

V usage is TRBV29-1 and J usage is TRBJ2-1; 7 bases are a match to TRBD2. The CDR3 extends over 11 amino acids. The trim removed 4 bases at V and 9 bases at J, leaving 3 bases unmatched. Germline-derived CDR1 and CDR2 are SQVTM and ANQGSEA. CDR3 loop: CSVGASGEQFF. The CDR3 coding sequence is TGCAGCGTTGGGGCTAGCGGTGAGCAGTTCTTC.

V and J are TRBV29-1 and TRBJ1-1; 8 bases fit TRBD1. CDR3 length equals 14 residues. The germline CDR1 and CDR2 sequences are SQVTM and ANQGSEA. J gave up 3 bases and V 4 bases, and 7 bases lay outside the gene matches. The CDR3 loop reads CSVVPRQGYTEAFF. In DNA, the CDR3 is TGCAGCGTTGTTCCCCGACAGGGGTACACTGAAGCTTTCTTT.

This clonotype was counted only a few times. The chain recombines TRBV7-2 with TRBJ2-3; D is perhaps TRBD2 (5 bases). There are 13 residues in the CDR3. The germline CDR1 and CDR2 sequences are SGHTA and FQGNSA. V dropped 6 bases and J dropped 2 bases, with 9 bases sitting between them. DNA for the CDR3: TGTGCCAGCAGTGACTATCTCACAGATACGCAGTATTTT. Its translation is CASSDYLTDTQYF.

The chain joins TRBV9 to TRBJ1-2, with TRBD1 matching 12 bases. V shed 6 bases and J 6 bases; nucleotides not matched to a gene: 12. The germline V gene encodes CDR1 SGDLS and CDR2 YYNGEE. This CDR3 comprises 16 residues. CDR3 in amino acids: CASTRDRGRGWDGYTF. The CDR3 bases are TGTGCCAGCACCCGGGACAGGGGGCGCGGATGGGATGGCTACACCTTC.

V usage is TRBV27 and J usage is TRBJ1-2; no clear D. Trimming took off 3 bases at V and 4 bases at J, with 21 bases between the two ends. Germline values: CDR1 MNHEY, CDR2 SMNVEV (reference sequence). CDR3 length: 17 amino acids. DNA for the CDR3: TGTGCCAGCAGTTTGGTCGGCAGCCTGTTAACCTCCTATGGCTACACCTTC. Translation gives CASSLVGSLLTSYGYTF.

DNA for the CDR3: TGCAGTGCTAGAGAATTCACAGGGTCGGCTGAAGCTTTCTTT. Translation: CSAREFTGSAEAFF. The chain employs TRBV20-1 and TRBJ1-1, with D maybe TRBD1 (6 bases). V was cut by 0 bases and J by 6 bases, with 14 bases left in between. This CDR3 spans 14 amino acids. From germline, CDR1 is DFQATT and CDR2 SNEGSKA (reference sequence).

This clonotype was observed a few times. The chain couples TRBV5-1 to TRBJ1-1; D remains unclear. The V end was cut by 4 bases, the J end by 6 bases, with 13 bases between. Germline lookup yields CDR1 SGHRS and CDR2 YFSETQ. The CDR3 has 13 residues. The CDR3 sequence is CASSPVVAAEAFF. CDR3 bases: TGCGCCAGCAGCCCAGTTGTAGCGGCTGAAGCTTTCTTT.

Only a few counts were recorded for this clonotype. The chain carries TRBV9 and TRBJ1-2; unclear D gene. CDR3 length equals 14 residues. The germline gives CDR1 SGDLS, CDR2 YYNGEE. The V gene lost 2 bases and the J gene lost 6 bases, with 14 bases spanning the gap. The CDR3 protein is CASSVQDQPHGYTF. DNA for the CDR3: TGTGCCAGCAGCGTCCAGGACCAACCCCATGGCTACACCTTC. The whole variable domain, remainder taken from reference TRBV9 and TRBJ1-2, is DSGVTQTPKHLITATGQRVTLRCSPRSGDLSVYWYQQSLDQGLQFLIQYYNGEERAKGNILERFSAQQFPDLHSELNLSSLELGDSALYFCASSVQDQPHGYTFGSGTRLTVV.

This clonotype was detected a few times. V usage is TRBV5-1 and J usage is TRBJ1-1; D might be TRBD1 (6 bases). V lost 4 bases to trimming and J lost 2 bases, with 9 bases between them. CDR1 is SGHRS, CDR2 YFSETQ, per germline. This CDR3 comprises 13 residues. CDR3 coding DNA: TGCGCCAGCAGCCAGGGGAGTAACACTGAAGCTTTCTTT. It yields the protein CASSQGSNTEAFF.

This clonotype has just a few counts. The chain is built from TRBV3-1 and TRBJ1-1, with 9 bases matching TRBD1. This CDR3 comprises 11 residues. From germline, CDR1 is LGHDT and CDR2 YNNKEL (reference sequence). V gave up 4 bases and J gave up 12 bases; unmatched junction bases: 3. Here the CDR3 DNA reads TGTGCCAGCAGCCGACAGGGGGTAACTTTCTTT. Translating it yields CASSRQGVTFF. Full variable domain (remainder filled in from reference TRBV3-1 and TRBJ1-1): DTAVSQTPKYLVTQMGNDKSIKCEQNLGHDTMYWYKQDSKKFLKIMFSYNNKELIINETVPNRFSPKSPDKAHLNLHINSLELGDSAVYFCASSRQGVTFFGQGTRLTVV.

CDR3 DNA: TGTGCCAGCTCACTGGGAGGCTCCTTCTCCTACGAGCAGTACTTC. It specifies CASSLGGSFSYEQYF. This sequence joins TRBV18 and TRBJ2-7; maybe TRBD2 (6 bases). Trimming pared 4 bases from V and 0 bases from J, leaving 13 bases between. The germline V gene encodes CDR1 KGHSH and CDR2 LQKENI. CDR3 size: 15 residues.

This chain connects TRBV6-2 or TRBV6-3 to TRBJ2-1, with 10 positions matching TRBD2. Per the germline V gene, CDR1 is MNHEY and CDR2 is SVGEGT. The CDR3 is 16 residues long. V shed 4 bases, J shed 3 bases, and the junction held 6 bases outside the gene matches. Here the CDR3 reads CASSSALAGDYNEQFF. CDR3 DNA: TGTGCCAGCAGTTCTGCCCTAGCGGGAGACTACAATGAGCAGTTCTTC.